Sequencing of this TCR beta chain was carried out in a study of blood T cell repertoires in COVID-19. Participant-reported clinical history was the basis for cohort assignment. Shortly before study entry, within 2 weeks, exposed participants had met a COVID-19 case. In germline, CDR1 is MNHNS, CDR2 SASEGT. Deletions cut 2 bases from V and 5 bases from J, with 18 bases between. The CDR3 totals 16 residues. Some clones are missing from TCRdb's copy, which holds only in-frame ones; the method was immunoSEQ multiplex PCR. The sample shows 250,000 or so clones, about 85% of them seen only once. The TCR sequence derives from a woman in her forties or fifties who had been exposed to COVID-19. The material sequenced was PBMCs or T cells enriched from blood (not recorded which). The chain has TRBV6-1 and TRBJ1-2, with D perhaps matching TRBD1 (6 bases). The CDR3 DNA reads as TGTGCCAGCAGTGAATCATCAGGGGCAGTCGCGTATGGCTACACCTTC. It translates to CASSESSGAVAYGYTF.